This TCR beta chain was identified during a study of blood T cells in healthy people across ages. Whole-study findings and limits: More naive CD4+ cells and higher diversity marked long-lived donors relative to aged donors. With donor CMV status unknown, expanded clonotype changes were possibly confounded. Per million T cells, TCR beta diversity dropped roughly linearly as age increased.

A sample-barcoded 5' primer and a J-beta primer mix were used in a second PCR of roughly 7 to 12 cycles. In TCRdb, the 5' RACE reads were re-called with MiXCR into one record per CDR3 protein. Of roughly 1,300,000 distinct CDR3 sequences detected, approximately 59% appear once; the ten largest clones hold approximately 7%. The germline V and J ends were trimmed by 5 bases and 4 bases, with 11 bases remaining between them. Per the germline V gene, CDR1 is MNHEY and CDR2 is SMNVEV (reference sequence). The CDR3 is 13 amino acids. This clonotype was seen once. As yet, its antigen is unknown. The clonotype comes from a man aged 18 to 29 in good health. Sample: blood. The rearrangement uses TRBV27 and TRBJ1-2; a weak D match, TRBD1 (6 bases). This chain's CDR3 is CASSTTDSYGYTF. CDR3 in DNA: TGTGCCAGCAGTACTACGGACAGCTATGGCTACACCTTC.